Here is one TCR beta chain with its context. Unmatched junction bases numbered 10, after V lost 6 bases and J lost 6 bases. CDR1 is SEHNR, CDR2 FQNEAQ, per germline (reference sequence). This CDR3 spans 15 amino acids. In the original workflow: How many nucleated cells were present was estimated from reference gene primer amplification. Assay: immunoSEQ multiplex PCR; the TCRdb copy retains only in-frame clones and omits some. The D gene and trimming were derived from the DNA, and the V and J assignments and clone size from that table. The profile covers about 130,000 clones, with roughly 86% appearing a single time and around 20% taken by the ten largest. This record belongs to a study of blood T cell repertoires in COVID-19. Study context: The origin of the acute and convalescent COVID-19 samples was the United States, Italy and Spain. Nucleic acid was either cDNA or gDNA, and it came from T cells, B-cell-depleted T cells, or PBMCs.

The sequence was collected from a woman in her forties or fifties who had recovered from COVID-19. V and J are TRBV7-9 and TRBJ2-1, with 8 bases identical to TRBD1. Material: peripheral blood. The CDR3 DNA reads as TGTGCCAGCAGACAAGACAGGGGAAGAGCCAATGAGCAGTTCTTC. Amino acid sequence: CASRQDRGRANEQFF.